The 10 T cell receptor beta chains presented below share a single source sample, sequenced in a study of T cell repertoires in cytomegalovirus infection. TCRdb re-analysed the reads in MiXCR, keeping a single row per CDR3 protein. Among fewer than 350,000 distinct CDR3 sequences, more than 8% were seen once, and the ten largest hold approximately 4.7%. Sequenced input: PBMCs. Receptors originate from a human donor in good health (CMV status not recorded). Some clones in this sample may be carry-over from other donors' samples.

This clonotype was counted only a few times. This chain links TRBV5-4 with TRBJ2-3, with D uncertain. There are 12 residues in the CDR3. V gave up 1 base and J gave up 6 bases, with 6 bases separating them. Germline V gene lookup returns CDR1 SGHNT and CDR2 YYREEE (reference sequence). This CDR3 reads CASSLPGDTQYF. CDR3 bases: TGTGCCAGCAGCTTGCCCGGGGATACGCAGTATTTT.

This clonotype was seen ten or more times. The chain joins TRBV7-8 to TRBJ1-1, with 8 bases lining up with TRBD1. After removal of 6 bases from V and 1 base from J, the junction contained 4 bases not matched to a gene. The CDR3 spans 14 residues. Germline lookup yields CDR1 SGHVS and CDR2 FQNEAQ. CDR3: CASRVGTGNTEAFF. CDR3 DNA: TGTGCCAGCAGAGTCGGGACAGGGAACACTGAAGCTTTCTTT. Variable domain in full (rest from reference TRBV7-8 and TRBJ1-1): GAGVSQSPRYKVAKRGQDVALRCDPISGHVSLFWYQQALGQGPEFLTYFQNEAQLDKSGLPSDRFFAERPEGSVSTLKIQRTQQEDSAVYLCASRVGTGNTEAFFGQGTRLTVV.

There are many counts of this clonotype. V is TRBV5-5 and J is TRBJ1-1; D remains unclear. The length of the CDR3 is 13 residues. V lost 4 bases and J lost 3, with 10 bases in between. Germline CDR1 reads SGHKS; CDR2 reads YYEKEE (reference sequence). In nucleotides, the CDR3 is TGTGCCAGCAGCATGGGGAGGGACACTGAAGCTTTCTTT. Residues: CASSMGRDTEAFF.

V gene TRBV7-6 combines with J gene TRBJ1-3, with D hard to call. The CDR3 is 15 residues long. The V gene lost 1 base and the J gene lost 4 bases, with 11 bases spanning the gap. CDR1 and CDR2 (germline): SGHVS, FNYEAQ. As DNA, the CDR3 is TGTGCCAGCAGCTTAGTGGACGCCAAGGGAAACACCATATATTTT. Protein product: CASSLVDAKGNTIYF.

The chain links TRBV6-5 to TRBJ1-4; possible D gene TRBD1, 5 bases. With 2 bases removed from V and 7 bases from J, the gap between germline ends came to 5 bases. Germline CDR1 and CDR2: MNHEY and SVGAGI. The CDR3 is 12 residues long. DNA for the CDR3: TGTGCCAGCAGTTACGGGGGTGAAAAACTGTTTTTT. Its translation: CASSYGGEKLFF.

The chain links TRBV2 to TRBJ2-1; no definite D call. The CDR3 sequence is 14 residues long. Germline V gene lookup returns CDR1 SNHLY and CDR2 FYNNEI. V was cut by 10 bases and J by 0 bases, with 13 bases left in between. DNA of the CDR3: TGTGCCACAAAACCCAGTCACTCCTACAATGAGCAGTTCTTC. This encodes CATKPSHSYNEQFF. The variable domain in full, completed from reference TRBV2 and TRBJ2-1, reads EPEVTQTPSHQVTQMGQEVILRCVPISNHLYFYWYRQILGQKVEFLVSFYNNEISEKSEIFDDQFSVERPDGSNFTLKIRSTKLEDSAMYFCATKPSHSYNEQFFGPGTRLTVL.

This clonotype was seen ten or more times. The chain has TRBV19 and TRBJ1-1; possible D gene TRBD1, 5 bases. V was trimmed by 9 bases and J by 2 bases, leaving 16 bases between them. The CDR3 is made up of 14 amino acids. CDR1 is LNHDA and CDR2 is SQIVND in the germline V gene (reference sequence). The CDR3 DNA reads TGTGCCAGCCAAGACAGTGCTTTTAACACTGAAGCTTTCTTT. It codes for CASQDSAFNTEAFF.

The CDR3 nucleotides are TGTGCCAGCAGTTTAACCCAGGGGGCGCGGAGTCAGCCCCAGCATTTT. Translated, it gives CASSLTQGARSQPQHF. The chain has TRBV28 and TRBJ1-5; 8 nucleotides line up with TRBD1. The CDR3 is made up of 16 amino acids. Looked up from germline, CDR1 is MDHEN and CDR2 is SYDVKM. Trimming cost V 2 bases and J 6 bases; bases outside gene matches: 9.

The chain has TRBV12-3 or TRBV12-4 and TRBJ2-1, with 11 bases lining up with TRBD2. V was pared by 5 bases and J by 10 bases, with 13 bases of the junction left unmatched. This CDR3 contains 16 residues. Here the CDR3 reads CASSTPGSGGAREQFF. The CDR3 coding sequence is TGTGCCAGCAGTACCCCGGGTAGCGGGGGGGCACGGGAGCAGTTCTTC.

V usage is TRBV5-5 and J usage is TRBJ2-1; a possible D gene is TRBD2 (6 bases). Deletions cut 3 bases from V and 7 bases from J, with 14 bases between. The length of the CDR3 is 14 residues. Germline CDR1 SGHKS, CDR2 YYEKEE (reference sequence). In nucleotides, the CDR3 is TGTGCCAGCAGCTCGGGACTCCTTGGGAATGAGCAGTTCTTC. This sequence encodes CASSSGLLGNEQFF. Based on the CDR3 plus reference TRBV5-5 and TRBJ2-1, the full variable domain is DAGVTQSPTHLIKTRGQQVTLRCSPISGHKSVSWYQQVLGQGPQFIFQYYEKEERGRGNFPDRFSARQFPNYSSELNVNALLLGDSALYLCASSSGLLGNEQFFGPGTRLTVL.